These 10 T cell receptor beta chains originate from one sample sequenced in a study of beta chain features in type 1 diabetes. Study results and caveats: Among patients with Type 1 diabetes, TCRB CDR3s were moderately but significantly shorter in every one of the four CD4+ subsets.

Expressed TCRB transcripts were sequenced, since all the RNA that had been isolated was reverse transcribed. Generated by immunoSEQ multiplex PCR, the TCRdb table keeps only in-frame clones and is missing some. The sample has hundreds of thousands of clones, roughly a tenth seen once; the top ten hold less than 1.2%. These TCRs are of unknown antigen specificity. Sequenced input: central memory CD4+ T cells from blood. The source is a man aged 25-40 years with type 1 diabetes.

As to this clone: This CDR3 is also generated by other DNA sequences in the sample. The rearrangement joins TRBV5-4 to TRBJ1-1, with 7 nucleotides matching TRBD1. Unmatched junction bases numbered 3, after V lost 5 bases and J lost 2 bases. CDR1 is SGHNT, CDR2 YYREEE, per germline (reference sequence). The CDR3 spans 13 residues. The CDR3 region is CASSWDSNTEAFF. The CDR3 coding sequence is TGTGCCAGCAGTTGGGACAGCAACACTGAAGCTTTCTTT.

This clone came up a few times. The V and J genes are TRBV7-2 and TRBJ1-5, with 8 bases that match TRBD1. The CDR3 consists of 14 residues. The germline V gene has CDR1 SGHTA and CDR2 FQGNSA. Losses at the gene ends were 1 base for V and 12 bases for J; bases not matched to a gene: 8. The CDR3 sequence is CASSLEGDRRDQHF. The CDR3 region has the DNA TGTGCCAGCAGCTTAGAAGGGGACAGGAGGGACCAGCATTTT.

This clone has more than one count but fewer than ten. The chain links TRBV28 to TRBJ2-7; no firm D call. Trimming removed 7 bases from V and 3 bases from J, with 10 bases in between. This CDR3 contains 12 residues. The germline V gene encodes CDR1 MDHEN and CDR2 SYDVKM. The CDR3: CASTSDLYEQYF. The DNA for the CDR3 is TGTGCCAGCACCTCAGACCTCTACGAGCAGTACTTC.

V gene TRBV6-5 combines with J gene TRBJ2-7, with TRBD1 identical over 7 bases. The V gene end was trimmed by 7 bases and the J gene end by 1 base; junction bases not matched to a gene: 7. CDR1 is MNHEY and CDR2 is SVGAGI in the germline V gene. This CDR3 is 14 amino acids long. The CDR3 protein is CASTLAQGSYEQYF. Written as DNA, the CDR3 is TGTGCCAGCACCCTCGCACAGGGGTCCTACGAGCAGTACTTC.

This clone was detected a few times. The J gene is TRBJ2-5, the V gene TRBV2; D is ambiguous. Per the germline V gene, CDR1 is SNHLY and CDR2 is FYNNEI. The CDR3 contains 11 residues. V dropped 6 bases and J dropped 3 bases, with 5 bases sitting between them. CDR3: CASRTKETQYF. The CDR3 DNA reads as TGTGCCAGCAGGACCAAAGAGACCCAGTACTTC.

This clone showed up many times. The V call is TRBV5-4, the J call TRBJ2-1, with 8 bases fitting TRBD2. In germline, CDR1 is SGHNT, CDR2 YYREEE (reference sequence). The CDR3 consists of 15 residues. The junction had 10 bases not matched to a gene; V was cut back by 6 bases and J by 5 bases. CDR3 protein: CASTFPLAEHNEQFF. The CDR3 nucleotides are TGTGCCAGCACGTTCCCACTAGCGGAACACAATGAGCAGTTCTTC. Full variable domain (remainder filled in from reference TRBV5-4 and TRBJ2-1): ETGVTQSPTHLIKTRGQQVTLRCSSQSGHNTVSWYQQALGQGPQFIFQYYREEENGRGNFPPRFSGLQFPNYSSELNVNALELDDSALYLCASTFPLAEHNEQFFGPGTRLTVL.

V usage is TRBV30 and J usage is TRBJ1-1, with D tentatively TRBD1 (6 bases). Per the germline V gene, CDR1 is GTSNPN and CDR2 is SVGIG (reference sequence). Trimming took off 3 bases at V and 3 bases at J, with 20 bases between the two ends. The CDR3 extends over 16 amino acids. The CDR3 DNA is TGTGCCTGGAGGGAATTCGCCCGGGACACTTACACTGAAGCTTTCTTT. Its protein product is CAWREFARDTYTEAFF.

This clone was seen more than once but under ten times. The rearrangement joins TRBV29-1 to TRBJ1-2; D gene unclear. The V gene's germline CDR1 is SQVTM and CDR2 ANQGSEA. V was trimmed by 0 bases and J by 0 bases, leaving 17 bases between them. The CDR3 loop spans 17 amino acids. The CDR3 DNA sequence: TGCAGCGTTGAAGATCTTTGGCAGAAGTTAGCTAACTATGGCTACACCTTC. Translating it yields CSVEDLWQKLANYGYTF.

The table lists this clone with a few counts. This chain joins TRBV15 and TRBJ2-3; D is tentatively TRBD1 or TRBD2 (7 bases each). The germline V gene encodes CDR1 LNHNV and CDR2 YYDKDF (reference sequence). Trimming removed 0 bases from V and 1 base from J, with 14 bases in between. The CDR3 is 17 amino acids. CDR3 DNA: TGTGCCACCAGCAGAGATCAACCAGGGGGGGGCACAGATACGCAGTATTTT. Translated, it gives CATSRDQPGGGTDTQYF.

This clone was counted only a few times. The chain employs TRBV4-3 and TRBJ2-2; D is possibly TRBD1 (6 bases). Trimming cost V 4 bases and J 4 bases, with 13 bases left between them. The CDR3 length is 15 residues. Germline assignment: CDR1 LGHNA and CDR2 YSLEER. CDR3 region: CASSPRGGLTGELFF. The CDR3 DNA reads TGCGCCAGCAGCCCCAGGGGCGGACTCACCGGGGAGCTGTTTTTT.